What follows describes a single T cell receptor beta chain. Its antigen is undetermined. This sample is drawn from a study of CD8 T cells in Susac syndrome. General study findings and limits: As the study acknowledged, the number of individuals in its TCR sequencing and HLA analysis was relatively small.

Germline CDR1 is SNHLY and CDR2 is FYNNEI. Between the trimmed V and J ends, which lost 2 bases and 5 bases, there was a span of 10 bases. The CDR3 spans 14 residues. RNA, at about 0.45 to 1 ug, was reverse transcribed with random hexamers. Amplification of TCR beta CDR3 across 54 Vbeta and 13 Jbeta was performed with immunoSEQ multiplex PCR. MiXCR, run by TCRdb on the immunoSEQ multiplex PCR reads, gives a single entry per CDR3 protein. The table has about 130,000 distinct CDR3 sequences, over 90% seen once. CD8+ and CD4+ blood T cells underwent TCR beta sequencing. Negative magnetic isolation gave CD8+ and CD4+ cells; FACS enriched CD8+ TEMRA.

The source of this sequence is a human donor with multiple sclerosis. This chain uses TRBV2 with TRBJ2-1; tentative D call: TRBD2 (6 bases). The sample consisted of CD8+ T cells from PBMCs. Here the CDR3 reads CASSERLAHNEQFF. In nucleotides, the CDR3 is TGTGCCAGCAGTGAAAGGCTAGCGCACAATGAGCAGTTCTTC.